What follows is one T cell receptor (beta chain) and its context. This clonotype was counted a few times. Its recognized antigen is unknown. It has no much larger one-base neighbor in the sample; base qualities were not kept. The data originate from a study of blood T cells in healthy people across ages (dated by TCRdb to the mid-2010s). Describing the broader study: In model experiments, template switching captured roughly one uniquely barcoded TCR beta cDNA molecule for every two T cells. Using deep sequencing normalized with unique cDNA molecular identifiers, the study measured how TCR beta repertoire diversity changes with age. The donors were split into four age groups: young (average approximately 16 years), middle-aged (more than 35), aged (more than 60) and long-lived (roughly 88). Donors of different ages were randomly distributed across sequencing lanes to avoid experimental bias. Using the same blood draw, the study looked at two additional independent replicas of 1 million unique cDNA reads for two donors, one aged 18 to 30 and the other aged 80 or older. General findings and caveats noted by the study authors: The percentage of naive T cells measured by flow cytometry correlated strongly with observed TCR beta diversity. Estimates of total diversity from one million sequenced T cells were regarded as lower bounds and underestimates. Compared with the aged group, the long-lived group had more naive CD4+ T cells, fewer expanded clones and increased TCR diversity, a pattern suggesting age selection. Because profiling used bulk unsorted PBMCs, naive and antigen-experienced compartments could not be compared conclusively. As age increased, observed TCR beta diversity per million T cells dropped in a roughly linear way, and a significant reduction was already evident by age about 40. Because donor CMV infection status was unknown, age-related changes in expanded clonotypes were potentially confounded.

V is cut back by 4 bases and J by 7 bases, with 3 bases in the junction unmatched. From the cysteine up to the phenylalanine, the CDR3 has a length of 15 residues. The read is trimmed to its CDR3 DNA, 45 bases read in frame from base 1. Libraries were built with 5' RACE. A second PCR of about 7 to 12 cycles was run with a J-beta primer mix and a sample-barcoded 5' primer. Each TCR beta cDNA molecule received a unique molecular identifier from a template-switch 5' adaptor carrying 12 random nucleotides. Each sample yielded at least 2.5 million CDR3-containing paired-end reads. First-strand cDNA was synthesized from all RNA with the Mint cDNA synthesis kit, primed by a TRBC-specific oligonucleotide. All cDNA was treated with uracil-DNA glycosylase and then went through a first 18-cycle PCR with the universal primers M1SS and BC2_uni_R. The original pipeline was this. Each sample was normalized by randomly selecting 1 million high-quality reads, each carrying a distinct molecular identifier. Reads with shared molecular identifiers were discarded instead of being binned into consensus sequences. MiTCR, set to a Q25 quality threshold and the strictest error-elimination algorithm, was used for CDR3 identification, clonotype clustering and error correction. Lower-bound total TCR beta diversity was estimated with a nonparametric unseen species model using Euler transformation. TCRdb trimmed public reads at Q25 via fastp, called clones via MiXCR and kept in-frame beta chains. Rows are unified per CDR3 protein, each entry keeping the most common DNA and genes. The V and J calls shown here were made by TCRdb, not taken from the authors' results. The sample contains fewer than 2,000,000 distinct CDR3 sequences, approximately 40% of them found a single time. The ten largest clonotypes hold roughly 23% of the sample.

Donors were under 40 systemically healthy Caucasian individuals from Russia aged roughly 6 to 90 years. Each donor gave 8 to 10 milliliters of peripheral blood, drawn into EDTA-treated Vacutainer tubes. Ficoll-Paque density-gradient centrifugation was used to isolate PBMCs, with at least 7 million obtained per sample. Trizol reagent was used to extract total RNA from PBMCs, with at least 5.5 micrograms per sample. Naive CD45RAhigh/CD27high T cell percentages were measured by flow cytometry on a PBMC aliquot from every donor. This sequence uses TRBV12-3 or TRBV12-4 and TRBJ2-1, with 14 junctional bases fitting TRBD2. This clonotype was obtained from a human donor in good health. Sequenced sample: blood. The DNA sequence is as follows: TGTGCCAGCAGTTGGACTAGCGGGGGGAGAAATGAGCAGTTCTTC. This yields the protein CASSWTSGGRNEQFF.